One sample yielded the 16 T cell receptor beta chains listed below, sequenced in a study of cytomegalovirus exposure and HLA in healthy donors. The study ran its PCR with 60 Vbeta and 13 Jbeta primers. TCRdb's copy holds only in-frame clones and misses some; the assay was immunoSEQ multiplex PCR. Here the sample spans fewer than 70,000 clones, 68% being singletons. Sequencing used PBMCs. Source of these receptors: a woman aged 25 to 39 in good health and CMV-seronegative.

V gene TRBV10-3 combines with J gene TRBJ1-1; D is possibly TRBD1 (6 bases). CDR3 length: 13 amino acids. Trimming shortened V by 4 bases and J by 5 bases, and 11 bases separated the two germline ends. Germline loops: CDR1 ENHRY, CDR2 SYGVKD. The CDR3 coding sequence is TGTGCCATCAGTGCAGGGGTGGATACTGAAGCTTTCTTT. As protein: CAISAGVDTEAFF.

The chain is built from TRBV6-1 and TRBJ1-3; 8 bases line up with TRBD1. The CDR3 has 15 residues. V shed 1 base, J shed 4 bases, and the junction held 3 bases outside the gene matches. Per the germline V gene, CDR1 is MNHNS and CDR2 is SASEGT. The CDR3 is CASSEGGTGGNTIYF. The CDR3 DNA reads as TGTGCCAGCAGTGAAGGTGGGACAGGCGGAAACACCATATATTTT.

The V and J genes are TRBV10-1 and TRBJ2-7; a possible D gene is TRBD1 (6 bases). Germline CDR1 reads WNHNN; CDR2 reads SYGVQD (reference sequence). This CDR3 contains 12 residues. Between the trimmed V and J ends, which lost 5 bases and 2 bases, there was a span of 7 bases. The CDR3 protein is CASSTGTYEQYF. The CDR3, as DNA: TGCGCCAGCAGTACAGGGACCTACGAGCAGTACTTC.

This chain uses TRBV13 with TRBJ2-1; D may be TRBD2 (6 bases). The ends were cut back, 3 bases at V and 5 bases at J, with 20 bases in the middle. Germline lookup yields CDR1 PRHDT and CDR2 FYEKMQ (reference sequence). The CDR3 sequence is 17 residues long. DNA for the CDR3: TGTGCCAGCAGCTTCAAGTTCCGGGGGATCGGGCACAATGAGCAGTTCTTC. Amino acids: CASSFKFRGIGHNEQFF. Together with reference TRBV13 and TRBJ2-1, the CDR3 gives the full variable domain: AAGVIQSPRHLIKEKRETATLKCYPIPRHDTVYWYQQGPGQDPQFLISFYEKMQSDKGSIPDRFSAQQFSDYHSELNMSSLELGDSALYFCASSFKFRGIGHNEQFFGPGTRLTVL.

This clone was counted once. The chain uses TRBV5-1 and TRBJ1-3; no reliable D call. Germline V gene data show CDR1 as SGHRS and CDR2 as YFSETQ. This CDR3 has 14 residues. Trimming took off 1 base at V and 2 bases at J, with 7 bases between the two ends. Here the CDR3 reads CASSLNGAGNTIYF. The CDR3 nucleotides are TGCGCCAGCAGCTTGAACGGTGCTGGAAACACCATATATTTT.

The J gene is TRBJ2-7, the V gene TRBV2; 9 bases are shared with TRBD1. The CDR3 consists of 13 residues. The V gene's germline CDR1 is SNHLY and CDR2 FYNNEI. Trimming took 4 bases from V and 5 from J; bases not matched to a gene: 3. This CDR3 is CASSGRQGDEQYF. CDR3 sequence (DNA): TGTGCCAGCAGTGGCAGACAGGGGGACGAGCAGTACTTC.

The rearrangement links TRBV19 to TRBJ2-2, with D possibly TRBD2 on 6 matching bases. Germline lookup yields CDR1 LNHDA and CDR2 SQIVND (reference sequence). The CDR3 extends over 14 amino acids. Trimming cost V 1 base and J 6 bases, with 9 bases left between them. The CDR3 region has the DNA TGTGCCAGTAGTATAGTGGGAGGCGCCGGGGAGCTGTTTTTT. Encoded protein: CASSIVGGAGELFF.

The CDR3, as DNA: TGTGCCATCAGCTTAACTAGCGGGGGGACAGATACGCAGTATTTT. Amino acid sequence: CAISLTSGGTDTQYF. This sequence joins TRBV10-3 and TRBJ2-3; 12 bases map to TRBD2. The CDR3 is made up of 15 amino acids. The germline V gene has CDR1 ENHRY and CDR2 SYGVKD. V shed 6 bases and J 3 bases; nucleotides not matched to a gene: 4.

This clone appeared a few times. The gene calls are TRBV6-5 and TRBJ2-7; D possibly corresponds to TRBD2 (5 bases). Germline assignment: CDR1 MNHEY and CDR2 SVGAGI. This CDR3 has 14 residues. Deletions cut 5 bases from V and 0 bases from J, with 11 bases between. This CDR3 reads CASSPWTLSYEQYF. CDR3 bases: TGTGCCAGCAGTCCTTGGACTCTCTCCTACGAGCAGTACTTC.

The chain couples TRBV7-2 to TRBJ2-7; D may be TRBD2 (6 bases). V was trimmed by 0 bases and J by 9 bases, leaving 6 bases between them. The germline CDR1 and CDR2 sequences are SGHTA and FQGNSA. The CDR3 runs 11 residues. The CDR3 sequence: CASSLARGQYF. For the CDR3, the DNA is TGTGCCAGCAGCTTAGCGCGGGGGCAGTACTTC.

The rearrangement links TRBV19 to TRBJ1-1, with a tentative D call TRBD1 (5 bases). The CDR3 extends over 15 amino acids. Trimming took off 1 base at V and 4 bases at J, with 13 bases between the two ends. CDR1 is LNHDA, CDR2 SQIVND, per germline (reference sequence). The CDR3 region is CASSIGEGIGTEAFF. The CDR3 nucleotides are TGTGCCAGTAGTATAGGGGAGGGGATAGGCACTGAAGCTTTCTTT.

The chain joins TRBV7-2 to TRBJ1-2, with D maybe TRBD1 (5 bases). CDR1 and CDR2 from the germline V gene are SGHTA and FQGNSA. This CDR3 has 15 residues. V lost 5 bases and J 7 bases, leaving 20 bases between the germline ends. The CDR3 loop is CASSPLTGGGRGYTF. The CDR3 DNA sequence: TGTGCCAGCAGCCCTCTGACGGGGGGGGGACGTGGCTACACCTTC.

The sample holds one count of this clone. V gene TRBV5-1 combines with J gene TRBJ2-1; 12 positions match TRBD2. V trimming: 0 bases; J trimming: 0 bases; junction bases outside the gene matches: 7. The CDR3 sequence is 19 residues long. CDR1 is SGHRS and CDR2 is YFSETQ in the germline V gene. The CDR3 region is CASSLALAGGSSSYNEQFF. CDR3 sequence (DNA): TGCGCCAGCAGCTTGGCACTAGCGGGGGGTTCGAGCTCCTACAATGAGCAGTTCTTC.

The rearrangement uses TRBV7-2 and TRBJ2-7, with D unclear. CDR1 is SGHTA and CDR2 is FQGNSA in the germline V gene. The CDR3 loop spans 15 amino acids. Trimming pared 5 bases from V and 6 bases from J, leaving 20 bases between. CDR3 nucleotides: TGTGCCAGCAGCCCAAAGCGTCTAGATAAGTCCGAGCAGTACTTC. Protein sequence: CASSPKRLDKSEQYF.

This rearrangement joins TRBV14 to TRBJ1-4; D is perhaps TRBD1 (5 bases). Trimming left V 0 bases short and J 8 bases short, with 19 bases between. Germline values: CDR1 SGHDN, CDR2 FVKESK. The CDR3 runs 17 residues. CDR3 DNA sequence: TGTGCCAGCAGCCAAGATTCTTATGGGCAGGGAAGGGAAAAACTGTTTTTT. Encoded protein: CASSQDSYGQGREKLFF.

The chain's CDR3 is CASSLGTGVFLEYF. For the CDR3, the DNA is TGTGCCAGCAGCTTGGGGACAGGGGTATTTTTGGAGTACTTC. The V call is TRBV5-4, the J call TRBJ2-5, with 9 bases that match TRBD1. CDR3 length equals 14 residues. After removal of 0 bases from V and 12 bases from J, the junction contained 9 bases not matched to a gene. CDR1 is SGHNT, CDR2 YYREEE, per germline (reference sequence).